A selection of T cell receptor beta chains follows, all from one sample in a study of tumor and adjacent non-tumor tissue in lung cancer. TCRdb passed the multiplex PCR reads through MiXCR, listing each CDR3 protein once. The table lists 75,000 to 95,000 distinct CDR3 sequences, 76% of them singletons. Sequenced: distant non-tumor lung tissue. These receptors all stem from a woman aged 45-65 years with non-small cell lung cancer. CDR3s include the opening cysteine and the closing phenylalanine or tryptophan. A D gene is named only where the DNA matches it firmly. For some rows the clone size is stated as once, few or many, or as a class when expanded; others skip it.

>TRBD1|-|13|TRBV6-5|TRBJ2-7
TGTGCCAGCAAGCGGGACAGGGGCCACAAGCAGTACTTC
CASKRDRGHKQYF
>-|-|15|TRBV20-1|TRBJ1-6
TGCACTGCTAGAGAGTACGGGGGGCAGAATTCACTCCTCCACTTT
CTAREYGGQNSLLHF
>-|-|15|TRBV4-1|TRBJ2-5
TGCGCCGGCAGCCAAGCGCAGGGCCCACAAGAGACCCAGTGCTTC
CAGSQAQGPQETQCF
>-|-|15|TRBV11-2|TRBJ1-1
TGTGCGAGCAGCTTAGAGCCGGTGGCGAATACTGAAGCTTTCTTT
CASSLEPVANTEAFF
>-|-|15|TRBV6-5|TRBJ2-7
TGTGCCAGCAGTAAGCCCGGGTCACCACTCTACGAGCAGTACTTC
CASSKPGSPLYEQYF
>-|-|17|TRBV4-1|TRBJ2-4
TGCGCCAGCAGCCAACACGCCCGGGAGACCGGTAGGAACATTCAGTACTTC
CASSQHARETGRNIQYF
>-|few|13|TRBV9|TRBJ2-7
TGTGCTAGCAGCGTTGACGGAGACTACGAGCAGTACTTC
CASSVDGDYEQYF
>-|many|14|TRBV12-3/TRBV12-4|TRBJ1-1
TGTGCCAGCAGTTTGGGCCAGGGAAGAACTGAAGCTTTCTTT
CASSLGQGRTEAFF
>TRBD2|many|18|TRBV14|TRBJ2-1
TGTGCCAGCAGCCAAGAAAGGAGGGAGCGGGAGGGATACAATGAGCAGTTCTTC
CASSQERREREGYNEQFF
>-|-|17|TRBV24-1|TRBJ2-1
TGTGCCACCAGTGATTCTGGATTCCGAAGCTCCTACAGTGAGCAGTTCTTC
CATSDSGFRSSYSEQFF
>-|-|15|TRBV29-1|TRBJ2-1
TGCAGCGTTGATTCTTCTGGACAGGGAGGGGGTGAGCAGTTCTTC
CSVDSSGQGGGEQFF
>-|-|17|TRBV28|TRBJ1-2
TGTTCAAGCAGTTTATTGCCACGGGGCGGGGGGTCCACTGGCTACACCTTC
CSSSLLPRGGGSTGYTF
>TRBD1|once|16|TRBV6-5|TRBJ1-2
TGTGCCAACAGTTACTCCGTTAAGACAGGGGTCGATGGCTACACCTTC
CANSYSVKTGVDGYTF
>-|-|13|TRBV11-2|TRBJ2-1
TGTATCAGCAGCTTAGAGGCGACCAATGAGCAGTTCTTC
CISSLEATNEQFF
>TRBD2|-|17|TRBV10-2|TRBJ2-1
TGCGCTAGCAGTGAGTCGGGGGGTAATCCCTCCTACGATGAGCAGTTCTTC
CASSESGGNPSYDEQFF
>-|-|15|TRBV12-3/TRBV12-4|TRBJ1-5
TGTGCCAGCAGTTTAGGTAGTGGGCTTAATCAGCCCCAGCATTTT
CASSLGSGLNQPQHF
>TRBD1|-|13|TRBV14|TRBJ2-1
TGTGCTAGCAGCGGGGACCGGGACAGGGTTAGAATCTTC
CASSGDRDRVRIF
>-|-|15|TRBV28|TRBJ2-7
TGTGCAAGCAGTACTCCGGGACGGGGGACCCACGAGCAGTACTTC
CASSTPGRGTHEQYF
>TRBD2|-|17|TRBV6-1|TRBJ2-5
TGTCCCAGCAGATACGCGGGAGGGACTAGCGGGTTTGAGACCCAGTGCTTC
CPSRYAGGTSGFETQCF
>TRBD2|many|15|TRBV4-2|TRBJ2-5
TGTGCCAGCAGCCAAAACCGGGAGGGGCAGGAGGCCCAGTACTTC
CASSQNREGQEAQYF
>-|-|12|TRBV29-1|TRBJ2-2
TGCAGCGTTCGAGATTTCACCTGGGAGCTGTTTTTT
CSVRDFTWELFF
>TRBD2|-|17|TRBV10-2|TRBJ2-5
TGCGCCAGCAGTGACCCGACTAGTGGGAGGGAGAGCGAGACCCAGTATTTC
CASSDPTSGRESETQYF
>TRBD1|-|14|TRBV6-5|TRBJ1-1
TGTGCCTCCAGGGGGCCCCAGACCTTGGATGAAGCTTTTTTT
CASRGPQTLDEAFF
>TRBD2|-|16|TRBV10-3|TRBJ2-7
TGTACCATCAGTGAGCAGCTTAGCGGGGGAACCTTCGAGCAGTACTTC
CTISEQLSGGTFEQYF
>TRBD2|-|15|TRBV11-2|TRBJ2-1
TGTGCCAGCAGTCACTCAGCGGGAGGGCCGGGCGAGAAGTTCTTC
CASSHSAGGPGEKFF
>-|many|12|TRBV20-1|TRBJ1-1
TGCAGTGCTTGGACGCAGAACACTGAAGCTTTCTTT
CSAWTQNTEAFF
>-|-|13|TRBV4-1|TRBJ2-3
TGTGCCAGCAGTCCTTACTTTCCCCAGCCCCAGTATTTT
CASSPYFPQPQYF
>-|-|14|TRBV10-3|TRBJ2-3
TGTGCCATCAAAAACATAGGTAGCACAGATACGCAGTATTTT
CAIKNIGSTDTQYF
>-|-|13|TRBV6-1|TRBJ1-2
TGTGCCAGCGGTCGGGACCTTGACTATGGCTACACCTTC
CASGRDLDYGYTF
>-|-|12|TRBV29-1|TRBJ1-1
TGCAGTGTTGGGCGGCTGAACACTGAAGCTTTCTTT
CSVGRLNTEAFF
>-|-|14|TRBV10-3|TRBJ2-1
TGTGCCAATACCCCCTCCGGCTCCTACAATGAGCAGTTCTTC
CANTPSGSYNEQFF
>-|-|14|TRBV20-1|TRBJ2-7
TGCAGTGCTAGAAATTCACGGGATCGGTATGAGCAGTACTTC
CSARNSRDRYEQYF
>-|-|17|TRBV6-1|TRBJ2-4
TGTGTCAGTAGTGAAAAGGGGACACAACTAGCCAAAAACATTCAGTACTTC
CVSSEKGTQLAKNIQYF
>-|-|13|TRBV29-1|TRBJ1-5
TGCAGCGTTATGAAGGTTGGGGATCAGCCCCAGCATTTT
CSVMKVGDQPQHF
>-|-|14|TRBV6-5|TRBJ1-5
TGTGCCAACAGACCGGAACAGACTTATCAGCCCCAGCATTTT
CANRPEQTYQPQHF
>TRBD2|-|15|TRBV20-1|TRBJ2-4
TGCAGTGCTAGAATGCTAGCGGGACACCCCTACATTCAGTACTTC
CSARMLAGHPYIQYF
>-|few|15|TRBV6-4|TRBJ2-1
TGTGCCAGCAGTGACTCTGGTGATTCCTACAATGAGCAGTTCTTC
CASSDSGDSYNEQFF
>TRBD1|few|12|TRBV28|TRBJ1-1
TGTGCCAGCACACAGGGGCTAGGGGAAGCTTTCTTT
CASTQGLGEAFF
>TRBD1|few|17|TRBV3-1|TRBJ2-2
TGTGCCAGCAGCCATTTTATTGACAGGGAAGACACCGGGGAGCTGTTTTTT
CASSHFIDREDTGELFF
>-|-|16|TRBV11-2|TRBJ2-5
TGTGCCAGCAGCCGAGGGACTGTGGTGTTAGGAGAGACCCAGTACTTC
CASSRGTVVLGETQYF
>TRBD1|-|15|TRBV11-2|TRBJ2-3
TGTGTCATTAGCCTGGGACAGGCGTACACAGATACGCAGTATTTT
CVISLGQAYTDTQYF
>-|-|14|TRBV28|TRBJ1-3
TGTGCCAGCCGGCCCGAGGGAACCCCGAACACCATATATTTT
CASRPEGTPNTIYF